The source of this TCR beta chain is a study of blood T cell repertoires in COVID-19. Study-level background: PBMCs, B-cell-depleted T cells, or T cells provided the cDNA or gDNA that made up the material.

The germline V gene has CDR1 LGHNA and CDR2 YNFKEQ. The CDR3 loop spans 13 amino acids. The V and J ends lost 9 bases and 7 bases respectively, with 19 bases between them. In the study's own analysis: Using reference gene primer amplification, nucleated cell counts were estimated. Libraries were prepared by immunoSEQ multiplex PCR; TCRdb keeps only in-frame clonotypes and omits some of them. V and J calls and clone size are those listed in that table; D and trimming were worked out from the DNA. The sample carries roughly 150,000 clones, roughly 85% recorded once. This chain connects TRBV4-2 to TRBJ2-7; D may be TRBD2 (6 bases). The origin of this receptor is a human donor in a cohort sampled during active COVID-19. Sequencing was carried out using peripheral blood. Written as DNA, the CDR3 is TGTGCCAGTAACGGGGGAGACCCCCAGGAGCAGTACTTC. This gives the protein CASNGGDPQEQYF.